The source of this T cell receptor beta chain is a study of identical twins. Trimming took off 6 bases at V and 4 bases at J, with 11 bases between the two ends. Germline V CDR1 and CDR2: DFQATT, SNEGSKA (reference sequence). The length of the CDR3 is 12 residues. This clonotype was seen a handful of times. Each CDR3 protein is one row after TCRdb ran MiXCR on the 5' RACE reads. The sample holds fewer than 900,000 distinct CDR3 sequences, around 20% seen once. Everyone who donated was a healthy Caucasian. These data also formed part of another study, on T cells expressing NK-cell markers.

Input material: PBMCs. The J gene is TRBJ2-3, the V gene TRBV20-1; D is unclear. The origin of this receptor is a woman between 18 and 29 years old in good health. Here the CDR3 reads CSARSWSDTQYF. DNA for the CDR3: TGCAGTGCCCGGAGTTGGTCAGATACGCAGTATTTT.